Presented here are 5 T cell receptor beta chains from one specimen sequenced in a study of CD4+ T cells in melanoma (dated by TCRdb to between 2021 and 2024). Library generation was performed with the immunoSEQ multiplex PCR assay. TCRdb retrieved this table from immuneACCESS and kept in-frame rearrangements only. Not all clones are present; in checked studies, unresolved V genes account for under half, and no reason is known for the remainder. The sample has roughly 6,600 clones on record, 69% of them singletons. Over 25% of the sample comes from the top ten. Specimen: cells from a culture (not recorded whether cultured in vitro). All receptors derive from a human donor with melanoma.

CDR3 nucleotide sequence: TGTGCCATCAGTCCCCCCCGAGGCATGTATGGGGCCAACGTCCTGACTTTC. The encoded protein is CAISPPRGMYGANVLTF. The V and J genes are TRBV10-3 and TRBJ2-6; D gene unclear. V was trimmed by 5 bases and J by 3 bases, leaving 17 bases between them. From germline, CDR1 is ENHRY and CDR2 SYGVKD. The CDR3 consists of 17 residues.

This clone counts as medium-sized. The rearrangement uses TRBV27 and TRBJ2-1; no reliable D call. The V gene lost 6 bases and the J gene lost 4 bases, with 13 bases spanning the gap. The CDR3 loop spans 14 amino acids. In germline, CDR1 is MNHEY, CDR2 SMNVEV (reference sequence). This CDR3 is CASSLSGLYNEQFF. For the CDR3, the DNA is TGTGCCAGCAGCCTCTCCGGGTTGTACAATGAGCAGTTCTTC.

This clone counts as medium-sized (0.01 to 0.1%). V gene TRBV19 combines with J gene TRBJ2-2; the match to TRBD1 covers 9 bases. The V and J ends lost 2 bases and 7 bases, in that order; junction bases with no gene match: 8. Germline CDR1 reads LNHDA; CDR2 reads SQIVND (reference sequence). This CDR3 comprises 16 residues. CDR3 sequence: CASSITGGLLGGELFF. CDR3 sequence (DNA): TGTGCCAGTAGTATAACAGGGGGCCTCCTGGGCGGGGAGCTGTTTTTT.

The CDR3 DNA is TGTGCCAGCAGCCGGGACAACCAAGAGACCCAGTACTTC. Translation: CASSRDNQETQYF. The chain is built from TRBV12-3 or TRBV12-4 and TRBJ2-5; perhaps TRBD1 as D (6 bases). The CDR3 sequence is 13 residues long. Trimming cost V 6 bases and J 0 bases, with 8 bases left between them.

This chain links TRBV5-1 with TRBJ2-3, with 9 bases matching TRBD2. Germline CDR1 SGHRS, CDR2 YFSETQ. This CDR3 has 15 residues. V trimming: 2 bases; J trimming: 4 bases; junction bases outside the gene matches: 5. The DNA for the CDR3 is TGCGCCAGCAGCTTAGCGGGGGGCTTGGCAGATACGCAGTATTTT. It encodes CASSLAGGLADTQYF.